This entry concerns a single T cell receptor beta chain. Its antigen is not identified. The data derive from a study of human T cells and chemical hapten exposure. Study in general: Patients got weekly scalp diphenylcyclopropenone doses over the approximately 24-week study. General study findings and limits: Given that the donors had alopecia, their immune response may differ from that seen in healthy people.

Specified time point: pre-sensitization, week 0. Treatment: therapeutic diphenylcyclopropenone sensitization with weekly scalp DPC. Unseparated into fractions, whole blood served as the source from which total RNA was extracted. V trimming: 3 bases; J trimming: 14 bases; junction bases outside the gene matches: 9. The CDR3 sequence is 13 residues long. Original data processing: A typical sample had 93,000 or so TCRs, with 23,224 to 690,600 overall. TCRdb independently ran MiXCR on the RACE reads; one entry per CDR3 protein. TCRdb, not the original authors, processed these V and J calls. In the table there are 270,000 or so distinct CDR3 sequences, approximately 7.5% of which are singletons.

The V call is TRBV12-3 or TRBV12-4, the J call TRBJ2-1; 8 bases are a match to TRBD1. This receptor was taken from a man aged 18 to 35 with alopecia areata. Some clones in this sample may be carry-over from other donors' samples. The sequencing used whole blood, collected in connection with sensitization to the hapten diphenylcyclopropenone (DPC). Here the CDR3 DNA reads TGTGCCAGCAGTTTTCCCCGCCGGGACAGGAAGTTCTTC. This translates into CASSFPRRDRKFF.